This entry lists 30 T cell receptor beta chains sequenced from one sample in a study of blood T cell repertoires in COVID-19. The repertoire was sequenced with immunoSEQ multiplex PCR; TCRdb's copy has only in-frame clones and lacks some. The sample consists of about 190,000 clones, around 82% of them appearing once. Material for sequencing was PBMCs or T cells enriched from blood (not recorded which). The source of these receptors is a woman between 45 and 65 years old with acute COVID-19.

This clone was picked up one time. The chain combines TRBV6-5 with TRBJ1-6; 7 bases map to TRBD1. Germline-derived CDR1 and CDR2 are MNHEY and SVGAGI. The CDR3 spans 15 residues. J gave up 7 bases and V 1 base, and 4 bases lay outside the gene matches. The DNA for the CDR3 is TGTGCCAGCAGTTACTTGACAGGGTCGAATTCACCCCTCCACTTT. As protein: CASSYLTGSNSPLHF.

This clone was detected once. This chain links TRBV12-3 or TRBV12-4 with TRBJ1-6, with D unresolved. V shed 6 bases and J shed 7 bases, with 10 bases lying between them. There are 13 residues in the CDR3. CDR3 nucleotides: TGTGCCAGCAGACTGACGGGGAATTCACCCCTCCACTTT. Protein sequence: CASRLTGNSPLHF.

The rearrangement links TRBV5-1 to TRBJ2-6; the match to TRBD1 covers 9 bases. The length of the CDR3 is 18 residues. Germline V CDR1 and CDR2: SGHRS, YFSETQ. J gave up 0 bases and V 2 bases, and 6 bases lay outside the gene matches. The CDR3 spells CASSLWTGASSGANVLTF. Here the CDR3 DNA reads TGCGCCAGCAGCTTATGGACAGGGGCCAGCTCTGGGGCCAACGTCCTGACTTTC.

The genes are TRBV7-2 and TRBJ1-1; D is possibly TRBD1 (6 bases). The germline V gene encodes CDR1 SGHTA and CDR2 FQGNSA. Trimming left V 2 bases short and J 2 bases short, with 9 bases between. The CDR3 consists of 14 residues. The CDR3 reads CASSLNRANTEAFF. CDR3 DNA: TGTGCCAGCAGCTTAAACAGGGCCAACACTGAAGCTTTCTTT.

V usage is TRBV19 and J usage is TRBJ1-4, with D uncertain. Germline loops: CDR1 LNHDA, CDR2 SQIVND (reference sequence). This CDR3 has 13 amino acids. The V gene lost 4 bases and the J gene lost 3 bases, with 6 bases spanning the gap. Here the CDR3 DNA reads TGTGCCAGTAGTAATCCTTCTAATGAAAAACTGTTTTTT. It is translated as CASSNPSNEKLFF.

The chain's CDR3 is CASSQIHGSLGSNEQFF. The CDR3 region has the DNA TGCGCCAGCAGCCAGATCCACGGGAGCTTGGGAAGCAATGAGCAGTTCTTC. This sequence joins TRBV4-3 and TRBJ2-1; perhaps TRBD2 as D (6 bases). The V end lost 3 bases, the J end lost 6 bases, and 21 bases lay between the germline ends. This CDR3 has 17 residues. Germline V gene data show CDR1 as LGHNA and CDR2 as YSLEER.

V is TRBV6-1 and J is TRBJ1-1; D is uncertain. V shed 2 bases and J shed 1 base, with 11 bases lying between them. Germline values: CDR1 MNHNS, CDR2 SASEGT. The CDR3 length is 15 residues. CDR3 region: CASSEPSRANTEAFF. For the CDR3, the DNA is TGTGCCAGCAGTGAACCTTCGAGGGCGAACACTGAAGCTTTCTTT.

The chain has TRBV28 and TRBJ1-2; D remains unclear. V lost 4 bases and J lost 2, with 14 bases in between. The CDR3 is 15 amino acids. CDR1 and CDR2 from the germline V gene are MDHEN and SYDVKM. CDR3 amino acids: CASSSSTETNYGYTF. The DNA for the CDR3 is TGTGCCAGCAGTTCCTCTACTGAGACAAACTATGGCTACACCTTC.

The V call is TRBV3-1 (or the pseudogene TRBV3-2), the J call TRBJ1-4, with 8 positions matching TRBD1. This CDR3 contains 17 residues. CDR1 and CDR2 from the germline V gene are LGHDT and YNNKEL (reference sequence). V lost 5 bases to trimming and J lost 1 base; unmatched junction nucleotides: 9. The DNA for the CDR3 is TGTGCCAGCAGCGGGGGCCAGGGGGCGCGAACTAATGAAAAACTGTTTTTT. It translates to CASSGGQGARTNEKLFF.

This rearrangement joins TRBV5-5 to TRBJ1-5, with TRBD1 identical over 12 bases. V lost 1 base and J lost 7; bases outside the gene matches: 12. The CDR3 loop spans 18 amino acids. CDR1 is SGHKS and CDR2 is YYEKEE in the germline V gene (reference sequence). CDR3 sequence (DNA): TGTGCCAGCAGCTTGTTGGGGACAGGGGGCTCAAAATCCCAGCCCCAGCATTTT. As protein: CASSLLGTGGSKSQPQHF.

This clone showed up just once. V gene TRBV27 combines with J gene TRBJ1-3, with 10 bases aligning to TRBD1. The CDR3 totals 15 residues. The germline gives CDR1 MNHEY, CDR2 SMNVEV (reference sequence). The ends lost 6 bases at V and 2 bases at J; junction bases unmatched: 4. This CDR3 is CASREGTGAGNTIYF. Written as DNA, the CDR3 is TGTGCCAGCAGGGAAGGGACAGGGGCTGGAAACACCATATATTTT.

A single count supports this clone. J is TRBJ1-1 and V is TRBV5-4; D is possibly TRBD1 (5 bases). The CDR3 covers 18 residues. Germline V gives CDR1 SGHNT, CDR2 YYREEE (reference sequence). Trimming stripped 4 bases from V and 1 base from J, with 23 bases between. Written as DNA, the CDR3 is TGTGCCAGCAGCCCAGGAGGGTCTCGTGGGGCCCGGAACACTGAAGCTTTCTTT. This sequence encodes CASSPGGSRGARNTEAFF.

Concerning this clone itself: This same CDR3 is encoded by further DNA sequences in the sample. The chain employs TRBV18 and TRBJ1-4; D not resolved. Trimming pared 3 bases from V and 8 bases from J, leaving 10 bases between. CDR1 and CDR2 from the germline V gene are KGHSH and LQKENI. The CDR3 contains 13 residues. The CDR3 spells CASSPREGEKLFF. CDR3 bases: TGTGCCAGCTCACCCCGGGAAGGGGAAAAACTGTTTTTT.

The rearrangement uses TRBV5-1 and TRBJ2-1; weak D call: TRBD1 (5 bases). V was pared by 0 bases and J by 7 bases, with 11 bases between. Germline loops: CDR1 SGHRS, CDR2 YFSETQ. This CDR3 comprises 14 residues. In DNA form, the CDR3 reads TGCGCCAGCAGCTTGGTTGCAGGGATAAATGAGCAGTTCTTC. Protein: CASSLVAGINEQFF.

V is TRBV28 and J is TRBJ1-2; 7 bases align to TRBD1. This CDR3 comprises 16 residues. Per germline, CDR1 MDHEN and CDR2 SYDVKM. The ends lost 6 bases at V and 4 bases at J; junction bases unmatched: 14. The CDR3 loop reads CASRVVAGGTLYGYTF. CDR3 sequence (DNA): TGTGCCAGCAGGGTCGTTGCAGGGGGGACCCTCTATGGCTACACCTTC.

The V and J genes are TRBV18 and TRBJ1-3; 12 bases fit TRBD1. Germline CDR1 KGHSH, CDR2 LQKENI. There are 18 residues in the CDR3. V shed 6 bases, J shed 4 bases, and the junction held 13 bases outside the gene matches. CDR3 sequence: CASSIGTGGYKTGNTIYF. CDR3 sequence (DNA): TGTGCCAGCTCCATCGGGACAGGGGGCTACAAAACCGGAAACACCATATATTTT.

This clone occurred once. This chain links TRBV6-4 with TRBJ2-5; D gene ambiguous. This CDR3 is built from 13 residues. Looked up from germline, CDR1 is MRHNA and CDR2 is SNTAGT. V was cut by 3 bases and J by 5 bases, with 10 bases left in between. The CDR3 DNA reads as TGTGCCAGCAGTGAGCGAGGTGGGGAGACCCAGTACTTC. Encoded protein: CASSERGGETQYF.

The chain joins TRBV4-1 to TRBJ1-2; 8 nucleotides align to TRBD1. Germline V lookup: CDR1 MGHRA, CDR2 YSYEKL. This CDR3 has 15 residues. V trimming: 5 bases; J trimming: 2 bases; junction bases outside the gene matches: 7. CDR3 protein: CASSAGQGVNYGYTF. The CDR3 nucleotides read TGCGCCAGCAGCGCCGGACAGGGAGTGAACTATGGCTACACCTTC.

The chain combines TRBV29-1 with TRBJ1-3; D is perhaps TRBD1 (5 bases). V lost 2 bases to trimming and J lost 3 bases, with 5 bases between them. Germline CDR1 reads SQVTM; CDR2 reads ANQGSEA. CDR3 length equals 12 residues. CDR3 DNA sequence: TGCAGCGTTGAACAGGGTGGAAACACCATATATTTT. Translating it yields CSVEQGGNTIYF.

V and J are TRBV29-1 and TRBJ1-2; D is unclear. The CDR3 has 15 residues. Trimming pared 3 bases from V and 6 bases from J, leaving 20 bases between. The germline gives CDR1 SQVTM, CDR2 ANQGSEA. For the CDR3, the DNA is TGCAGCGTTGAGTACGGGGTCCGCAGGACTAATGGCTACACCTTC. Amino acid sequence: CSVEYGVRRTNGYTF.

CDR3 region: CASSPVKADSGNTIYF. The CDR3, as DNA: TGTGCCAGCTCACCAGTAAAGGCGGACTCTGGAAACACCATATATTTT. The chain links TRBV18 to TRBJ1-3, with no clear D. This CDR3 has 16 amino acids. Germline lookup yields CDR1 KGHSH and CDR2 LQKENI. V was shortened by 2 bases and J by 0 bases, with 11 bases between the two germline ends.

The chain carries TRBV6-4 and TRBJ2-1, with 7 bases identical to TRBD2. There are 15 residues in the CDR3. Per germline, CDR1 MRHNA and CDR2 SNTAGT. The V segment lost 4 bases and the J segment 1 base; nucleotides outside the gene matches: 4. This CDR3 is CASSGAGMSYNEQFF. The CDR3 coding sequence is TGTGCCAGCAGTGGAGCGGGGATGTCCTACAATGAGCAGTTCTTC.

The rearrangement uses TRBV28 and TRBJ1-2; TRBD1 matches 7 bases. Looked up from germline, CDR1 is MDHEN and CDR2 is SYDVKM. With 8 bases clipped from V and 12 bases from J, the junction kept 21 bases outside the gene matches. This CDR3 is 15 amino acids long. CDR3 region: CASAIATRPGTANTF. CDR3 DNA sequence: TGTGCCAGCGCTATCGCCACGCGTCCCGGGACAGCTAACACCTTC.

CDR3 DNA sequence: TGTGCCAGTAGTATCCACCGCGCCCCAGGGGGCAATGAAAAACTGTTTTTT. As protein: CASSIHRAPGGNEKLFF. V usage is TRBV19 and J usage is TRBJ1-4; 8 nucleotides line up with TRBD1. Germline values: CDR1 LNHDA, CDR2 SQIVND (reference sequence). The CDR3 loop spans 17 amino acids. V lost 3 bases and J lost 5; bases outside the gene matches: 11.

This clone was found a few times. The CDR3 sequence is CASSRGTSRNQPQHF. Written as DNA, the CDR3 is TGTGCCAGCAGCAGGGGCACGTCGCGGAATCAGCCCCAGCATTTT. The gene calls are TRBV6-5 and TRBJ1-5; maybe TRBD1 (6 bases). Germline V gene lookup returns CDR1 MNHEY and CDR2 SVGAGI. The germline V and J ends were trimmed by 6 bases and 4 bases, with 16 bases remaining between them. This CDR3 has 15 residues.

This chain links TRBV5-1 with TRBJ1-3; a weak D match, TRBD1 (5 bases). The CDR3 runs to 17 residues. V was trimmed by 0 bases and J by 4 bases, leaving 17 bases between them. From germline, CDR1 is SGHRS and CDR2 YFSETQ. CDR3 in DNA: TGCGCCAGCAGCTTGGATGGCAGGGAATCTTACGGAAACACCATATATTTT. Amino acid sequence: CASSLDGRESYGNTIYF.

The chain couples TRBV2 to TRBJ1-1; D may be TRBD1 (5 bases). The CDR3 extends over 14 amino acids. Germline V gene lookup returns CDR1 SNHLY and CDR2 FYNNEI. Trimming removed 4 bases from V and 4 bases from J, with 13 bases in between. The CDR3 is CASSVQGLVTEAFF. The CDR3 nucleotides are TGTGCCAGCAGTGTCCAGGGCCTGGTCACTGAAGCTTTCTTT.

Worth noting for this clone: One end of the junction varies from germline; a read error may be responsible. The chain uses TRBV5-1 and TRBJ2-5; 10 bases agree with TRBD2. Germline V gives CDR1 SGHRS, CDR2 YFSETQ. This CDR3 is built from 14 residues. The CDR3 here is CASNPSGGQETQYF. The CDR3, as DNA: TGCGCAAGCAATCCTAGCGGGGGACAAGAGACCCAGTACTTC.

The chain uses TRBV6-1 and TRBJ2-7; D not certain. Germline lookup yields CDR1 MNHNS and CDR2 SASEGT. Trimming took 0 bases from V and 3 from J, leaving 12 bases between them. The CDR3 sequence is 15 residues long. CDR3 nucleotide sequence: TGTGCCAGCAGTGAAGCAGCCTCCGTCTTCTACGAGCAGTACGTC. It yields the protein CASSEAASVFYEQYV.

This chain links TRBV5-1 with TRBJ1-2; 10 positions agree with TRBD1. With V trimmed by 2 bases and J by 6 bases, 7 bases remained unmatched. This CDR3 is 15 amino acids long. Germline V gene data show CDR1 as SGHRS and CDR2 as YFSETQ. The CDR3 here is CASSLADRGQDGYTF. For the CDR3, the DNA is TGCGCCAGCAGCTTAGCAGACAGGGGGCAGGATGGCTACACCTTC.